The rows below give T cell receptor beta chains drawn from one sample of a study of blood T cell repertoires in COVID-19. Method: immunoSEQ multiplex PCR; TCRdb's copy keeps in-frame clones and lacks some. Of some 220,000 clones in the sample, around 83% were seen once. Sequencing was carried out using peripheral blood. The receptors shown here come from a man between 50 and 59 years old with active or convalescent COVID-19. The conserved cysteine and the conserved F or W are not part of the CDR3 here.

V	CDR3
TRBV7-2	ASSLWGGGYNEQF
TRBV25-1	ASSGRRRRTSGTDTQY
TRBV30	AWKGGLAGNEQF
TRBV6-2/TRBV6-3	ASSINRGNTGELF
TRBV2	AGVSGLDTDTQY
TRBV14	ASSQDTAGRYEQY
TRBV3-1/TRBV3-2	ASSYPGSEQF
TRBV4-3	ASSQDRQGGQPQH
TRBV5-1	ASSLGPSGGAYTDTQY
TRBV18	ASSRGSDTGELF
TRBV6-1	ASRSASGLYEQY
TRBV15	ATSAGLNNEQF
TRBV18	ASSPPASQLEEQF
TRBV7-2	ASSLVWTGAEAF
TRBV28	ASSPSGRYTDTQY
TRBV5-4	ASSLGPEGVEQY
TRBV28	ASSATGMRDTIY
TRBV6-5	ASSTRTGGELF
TRBV18	ASSQGASSNQPQH
TRBV11-2	ASRERGPNTGELF
TRBV27	ASSTPGGHIQY
TRBV25-1	ASSEYREAFTYEQY
TRBV7-6	ASIQGETQY
TRBV10-2	ASKVDRGALH
TRBV5-4	ASSPDRVDTEAF
TRBV19	ASSMWDTPPQH
TRBV4-3	ASSQDPSINTDTQY
TRBV5-1	ASSPATGFNQPQH
TRBV9	ASSGRADSYNEQF
TRBV6-5	ASSLRSGRSDTQY